These 28 T cell receptor beta chains were sequenced from one sample in a study of OX40 agonist ivuxolimab in advanced cancers. The library was built by means of the immunoSEQ multiplex PCR assay. This is the immuneACCESS table as TCRdb keeps it, with only in-frame sequences that have V and J called. A part of the clones is gone; compared with another copy, unresolved V genes explain less than half, and the rest is unexplained. The sample contains some 45,000 clones, 70% to 85% of them found a single time. The ten largest clones represent roughly 25% of the sample. The material sequenced was CD4+ or CD8+ T cells sorted from blood, taken in a trial of the OX40 agonist ivuxolimab. The receptor source for this set is an adult with an advanced solid tumor such as melanoma, head and neck, liver or kidney cancer.

V is TRBV4-1 and J is TRBJ1-2; D possibly corresponds to TRBD1 (5 bases). Per the germline V gene, CDR1 is MGHRA and CDR2 is YSYEKL. The CDR3 loop spans 15 amino acids. With 3 bases removed from V and 3 bases from J, the gap between germline ends came to 14 bases. DNA of the CDR3: TGCGCCAGCAGCCACCCTACAGGACCCTACTATGGCTACACCTTC. Amino acids: CASSHPTGPYYGYTF.

The gene calls are TRBV27 and TRBJ2-5; 10 bases fit TRBD2. The closer fit of TRBJ2-7 to the DNA end suggests the J call may be wrong. This CDR3 spans 16 amino acids. The germline V gene encodes CDR1 MNHEY and CDR2 SMNVEV (reference sequence). The CDR3 nucleotides are TGTGCCAGCAGTCGTTTGGAGCGGGAGGGCCCATCCGAGCAGTACTTC. This sequence encodes CASSRLEREGPSEQYF.

This clone has ten or more counts. The chain uses TRBV6-5 and TRBJ2-4, with D tentatively TRBD2 (5 bases). Trimming pared 2 bases from V and 6 bases from J, leaving 5 bases between. In germline, CDR1 is MNHEY, CDR2 SVGAGI. The CDR3 sequence is 12 residues long. For the CDR3, the DNA is TGTGCCAGCAGTTACGAGGGAAACATTCAGTACTTC. It yields the protein CASSYEGNIQYF.

This clone came up once. This chain joins TRBV7-2 and TRBJ2-5; TRBD1 matches 7 bases. The CDR3 spans 15 residues. Germline CDR1 SGHTA, CDR2 FQGNSA. V lost 0 bases and J lost 3; bases outside the gene matches: 4. CDR3 DNA: TGTGCCAGCAGCTTAGCGTTCGGGACAGAAGAGACCCAGTACTTC. Translated, it gives CASSLAFGTEETQYF. Filled out from reference TRBV7-2 and TRBJ2-5, the complete variable domain reads GAGVSQSPSNKVTEKGKDVELRCDPISGHTALYWYRQSLGQGLEFLIYFQGNSAPDKSGLPSDRFSAERTGGSVSTLTIQRTQQEDSAVYLCASSLAFGTEETQYFGPGTRLLVL.

Here the CDR3 reads CASSQGGGVGELFF. CDR3 in DNA: TGTGCCAGCAGCCAAGGGGGAGGGGTAGGGGAGCTGTTTTTT. The J gene is TRBJ2-2, the V gene TRBV4-2; TRBD2 aligns across 7 bases. CDR3 length: 14 amino acids. CDR1 is LGHNA, CDR2 YNFKEQ, per germline. With V trimmed by 1 base and J by 8 bases, 4 bases remained unmatched.

J is TRBJ2-1 and V is TRBV7-3; no clear D gene. The CDR3 extends over 16 amino acids. V was trimmed by 5 bases and J by 5 bases, leaving 19 bases between them. Germline V gene sequence: CDR1 SGHTA, CDR2 FQGTGA. CDR3 in DNA: TGTGCCAGCAGCCCAACTCCTACCTCGACCCACAATGAGCAGTTCTTC. The encoded protein is CASSPTPTSTHNEQFF.

The rearrangement uses TRBV2 and TRBJ2-4, with 9 nucleotides matching TRBD2. The CDR3 has 15 residues. Germline-derived CDR1 and CDR2 are SNHLY and FYNNEI. Losses at the gene ends were 7 bases for V and 3 bases for J; bases not matched to a gene: 7. The CDR3 region has the DNA TGTGCCAGCATGGTTAGCGGGGGTGGCAAAAACATTCAGTACTTC. This codes for CASMVSGGGKNIQYF. Drawing the rest from reference TRBV2 and TRBJ2-4, the complete variable domain is EPEVTQTPSHQVTQMGQEVILRCVPISNHLYFYWYRQILGQKVEFLVSFYNNEISEKSEIFDDQFSVERPDGSNFTLKIRSTKLEDSAMYFCASMVSGGGKNIQYFGAGTRLSVL.

V gene TRBV2 combines with J gene TRBJ1-4; no clear D gene. The V and J ends lost 7 bases and 6 bases respectively, with 12 bases between them. Germline V CDR1 and CDR2: SNHLY, FYNNEI. The CDR3 is 13 amino acids. CDR3 amino acids: CASIKRHDEKLFF. CDR3 bases: TGTGCCAGCATTAAAAGGCATGATGAAAAACTGTTTTTT.

This rearrangement joins TRBV6-5 to TRBJ1-4, with a tentative D call TRBD1 (5 bases). V lost 2 bases to trimming and J lost 8 bases, with 9 bases between them. The CDR3 length is 13 residues. Looked up from germline, CDR1 is MNHEY and CDR2 is SVGAGI. The CDR3 DNA reads TGTGCCAGCAGTTACCCGGGGGTCGAAAAACTGTTTTTT. Translating it yields CASSYPGVEKLFF.

This rearrangement joins TRBV7-6 to TRBJ1-1; TRBD1 might be the D (5 bases). Germline values: CDR1 SGHVS, CDR2 FNYEAQ. This CDR3 is built from 15 residues. The ends were cut back, 0 bases at V and 3 bases at J, with 11 bases in the middle. The CDR3: CASSLAKGLDTEAFF. DNA for the CDR3: TGTGCCAGCAGCTTAGCGAAGGGGTTGGACACTGAAGCTTTCTTT.

This chain uses TRBV18 with TRBJ2-5, with 12 bases aligning to TRBD2. In germline, CDR1 is KGHSH, CDR2 LQKENI. CDR3 length equals 16 residues. J lost 2 bases, V lost 0 bases, and 1 base had no gene match. This CDR3 is CASSPPTSGGQETQYF. The CDR3 region has the DNA TGTGCCAGCTCACCACCAACTAGCGGGGGGCAAGAGACCCAGTACTTC.

This chain joins TRBV6-5 and TRBJ2-3; TRBD2 matches 7 bases. Germline trimming cut 7 bases from V and 2 bases from J; bases unmatched to any gene: 9. The CDR3 loop spans 15 amino acids. Germline CDR1 and CDR2: MNHEY and SVGAGI. The CDR3 nucleotides are TGTGCCAGCACCCTCCAAGCGGGGCCCACAGATACGCAGTATTTT. Its translation is CASTLQAGPTDTQYF.

The CDR3 coding sequence is TGTGCCAGCAGCGTAAGGGGGGCGCAGGAAGAGACCCAGTACTTC. It encodes CASSVRGAQEETQYF. This chain joins TRBV9 and TRBJ2-5, with D tentatively TRBD1 or TRBD2 (6 bases each). CDR1 is SGDLS and CDR2 is YYNGEE in the germline V gene. V was trimmed by 1 base and J by 3 bases, leaving 13 bases between them. CDR3 length: 15 residues. The whole variable domain, filled in from reference TRBV9 and TRBJ2-5, reads DSGVTQTPKHLITATGQRVTLRCSPRSGDLSVYWYQQSLDQGLQFLIQYYNGEERAKGNILERFSAQQFPDLHSELNLSSLELGDSALYFCASSVRGAQEETQYFGPGTRLLVL.

This clone appeared a single time. V gene TRBV7-6 combines with J gene TRBJ2-2; 10 nucleotides match TRBD2. The V gene end was trimmed by 4 bases and the J gene end by 6 bases; junction bases not matched to a gene: 8. CDR3 length equals 16 residues. The V gene's germline CDR1 is SGHVS and CDR2 FNYEAQ. This chain's CDR3 is CASSSVAGGGAGELFF. The CDR3 bases are TGTGCCAGCAGCTCTGTAGCGGGAGGAGGGGCCGGGGAGCTGTTTTTT. The full variable domain, in which reference TRBV7-6 and TRBJ2-2 provide the parts outside the CDR3, is GAGVSQSPRYKVTKRGQDVALRCDPISGHVSLYWYRQALGQGPEFLTYFNYEAQQDKSGLPNDRFSAERPEGSISTLTIQRTEQRDSAMYRCASSSVAGGGAGELFFGEGSRLTVL.

The J gene is TRBJ2-7, the V gene TRBV6-1; tentative D call: TRBD2 (5 bases). Germline CDR1 and CDR2: MNHNS and SASEGT. Deletions cut 6 bases from V and 0 bases from J, with 9 bases between. This CDR3 region has 13 residues. This CDR3 is CASSPDYSYEQYF. In DNA, the CDR3 is TGTGCCAGCAGCCCAGACTACTCCTACGAGCAGTACTTC.

This clone has just a few counts. The rearrangement links TRBV29-1 to TRBJ2-2; 8 bases map to TRBD1. CDR3 size: 13 residues. Trimming took 3 bases from V and 8 from J; bases not matched to a gene: 5. Germline lookup yields CDR1 SQVTM and CDR2 ANQGSEA. CDR3 amino acids: CSVDLQGEGELFF. The CDR3 DNA sequence: TGCAGCGTTGACTTACAGGGGGAGGGGGAGCTGTTTTTT.

The chain has TRBV25-1 and TRBJ1-4; possibly TRBD1 for D (6 bases). Deletions cut 6 bases from V and 7 bases from J, with 12 bases between. Germline V gene data show CDR1 as MGHDK and CDR2 as SYGVNS. The CDR3 is 13 residues long. The CDR3 nucleotides read TGTGCCAGCAGGGGACAAGCGGGTGAAAAACTGTTTTTT. It specifies CASRGQAGEKLFF.

The chain recombines TRBV27 with TRBJ2-3, with D possibly being TRBD2 (6 bases). Germline values: CDR1 MNHEY, CDR2 SMNVEV (reference sequence). This CDR3 has 17 residues. Deletions cut 0 bases from V and 4 bases from J, with 17 bases between. CDR3 sequence (DNA): TGTGCCAGCAGTTTATCGATTTTGGCTAGCGAGCCAGATACGCAGTATTTT. It codes for CASSLSILASEPDTQYF.

The chain is built from TRBV4-3 and TRBJ2-1; D call uncertain. The CDR3 runs 16 residues. Germline values: CDR1 LGHNA, CDR2 YSLEER. Trimming left V 0 bases short and J 1 base short, with 10 bases between. The CDR3 region is CASSQDPENSYNEQFF. CDR3 sequence (DNA): TGCGCCAGCAGCCAAGATCCAGAGAATTCCTACAATGAGCAGTTCTTC.

This chain connects TRBV7-2 to TRBJ2-7; no definite D call. V was shortened by 0 bases and J by 4 bases, with 10 bases between the two germline ends. The CDR3 covers 14 residues. Germline values: CDR1 SGHTA, CDR2 FQGNSA. The DNA for the CDR3 is TGTGCCAGCAGCTTAGCGCCGGGTCAATACGAGCAGTACTTC. Its translation: CASSLAPGQYEQYF. The entire variable domain, with the rest obtained from reference TRBV7-2 and TRBJ2-7, is as follows: GAGVSQSPSNKVTEKGKDVELRCDPISGHTALYWYRQSLGQGLEFLIYFQGNSAPDKSGLPSDRFSAERTGGSVSTLTIQRTQQEDSAVYLCASSLAPGQYEQYFGPGTRLTVT.

The V and J genes are TRBV28 and TRBJ1-2, with TRBD1 matching over 8 bases. The junction had 6 bases not matched to a gene; V was cut back by 11 bases and J by 4 bases. This CDR3 contains 12 residues. Germline V gene sequence: CDR1 MDHEN, CDR2 SYDVKM. The CDR3 nucleotides are TGTGCCGCGGACAGGGCTAGCTATGGCTACACCTTC. It is translated as CAADRASYGYTF.

This clone has more than one count but fewer than ten. The chain recombines TRBV7-9 with TRBJ1-6; D unclear. With 5 bases removed from V and 13 bases from J, the gap between germline ends came to 21 bases. This CDR3 has 15 amino acids. The germline gives CDR1 SEHNR, CDR2 FQNEAQ (reference sequence). CDR3 loop: CASSTPGDPGGPLHF. In DNA form, the CDR3 reads TGTGCCAGCAGCACACCCGGAGACCCGGGAGGGCCCCTCCACTTT.

The chain links TRBV6-5 to TRBJ2-7, with 7 bases identical to TRBD1. CDR3 length: 13 amino acids. Germline assignment: CDR1 MNHEY and CDR2 SVGAGI. The J segment lost 3 bases and the V segment lost 5 bases, leaving 4 bases of the junction unmatched. CDR3 region: CASSPGQLYEQYF. Here the CDR3 DNA reads TGTGCCAGCAGTCCGGGACAGCTCTACGAGCAGTACTTC.

The V call is TRBV11-1, the J call TRBJ2-2, with TRBD1 matching over 7 bases. The trim removed 5 bases at V and 5 bases at J, leaving 8 bases unmatched. Germline V lookup: CDR1 SGHAT, CDR2 FQDESV (reference sequence). This CDR3 comprises 15 residues. The CDR3 nucleotides are TGTGCCAGCAGCCCACAAAGGGGGCGGACCGGGGAGCTGTTTTTT. This sequence encodes CASSPQRGRTGELFF.

The rearrangement links TRBV27 to TRBJ2-7; 7 bases are a match to TRBD2. CDR1 and CDR2 from the germline V gene are MNHEY and SMNVEV (reference sequence). The V segment lost 5 bases and the J segment 0 bases; nucleotides outside the gene matches: 10. The CDR3 runs to 16 residues. The CDR3 here is CASSHQRTGGSYEQYF. CDR3 nucleotides: TGTGCCAGCAGTCACCAAAGGACGGGGGGCTCCTACGAGCAGTACTTC.

This clone was seen a handful of times. J is TRBJ1-1 and V is TRBV18; D uncertain. The CDR3 has 16 amino acids. V gave up 1 base and J gave up 0 bases, with 12 bases separating them. Germline V gene data show CDR1 as KGHSH and CDR2 as LQKENI. CDR3 amino acids: CASSPLVEGLNTEAFF. Written as DNA, the CDR3 is TGTGCCAGCTCACCACTGGTTGAGGGTTTGAACACTGAAGCTTTCTTT. Looking up the rest from reference TRBV18 and TRBJ1-1 gives the full variable domain: NAGVMQNPRHLVRRRGQEARLRCSPMKGHSHVYWYRQLPEEGLKFMVYLQKENIIDESGMPKERFSAEFPKEGPSILRIQQVVRGDSAAYFCASSPLVEGLNTEAFFGQGTRLTVV.

The chain recombines TRBV30 with TRBJ1-2, with unresolved D. This CDR3 spans 14 amino acids. Germline-derived CDR1 and CDR2 are GTSNPN and SVGIG (reference sequence). V was clipped by 8 bases and J by 0 bases, with 16 bases between them. This CDR3 reads CARGPMPSNYGYTF. CDR3 in DNA: TGTGCCCGCGGACCGATGCCCTCTAACTATGGCTACACCTTC.

The chain is built from TRBV9 and TRBJ2-5, with 9 bases aligning to TRBD2. The length of the CDR3 is 17 residues. Germline lookup yields CDR1 SGDLS and CDR2 YYNGEE. The V gene end was trimmed by 0 bases and the J gene end by 0 bases; junction bases not matched to a gene: 6. The CDR3 DNA is TGTGCCAGCAGCGTAGAGGGGGCTAGCGGGGACCAAGAGACCCAGTACTTC. This translates into CASSVEGASGDQETQYF.